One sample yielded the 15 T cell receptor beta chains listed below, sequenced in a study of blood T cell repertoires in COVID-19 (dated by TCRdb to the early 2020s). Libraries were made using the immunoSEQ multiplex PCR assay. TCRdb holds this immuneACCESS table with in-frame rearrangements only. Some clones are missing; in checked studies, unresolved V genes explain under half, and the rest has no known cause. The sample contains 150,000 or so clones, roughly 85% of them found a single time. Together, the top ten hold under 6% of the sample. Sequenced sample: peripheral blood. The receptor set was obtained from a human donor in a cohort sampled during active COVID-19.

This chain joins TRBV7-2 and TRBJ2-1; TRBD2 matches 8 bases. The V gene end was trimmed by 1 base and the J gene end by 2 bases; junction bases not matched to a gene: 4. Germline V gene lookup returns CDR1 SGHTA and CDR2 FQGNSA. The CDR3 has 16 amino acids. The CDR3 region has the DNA TGTGCCAGCAGCTTAGATGGCGGGGGGACCTACAATGAGCAGTTCTTC. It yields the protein CASSLDGGGTYNEQFF.

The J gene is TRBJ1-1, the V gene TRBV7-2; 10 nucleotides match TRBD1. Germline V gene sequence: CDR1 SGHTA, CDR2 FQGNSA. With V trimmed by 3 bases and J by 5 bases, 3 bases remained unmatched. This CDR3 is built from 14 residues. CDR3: CASSFGTGVTEAFF. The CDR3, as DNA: TGTGCCAGCAGCTTTGGGACAGGGGTGACTGAAGCTTTCTTT.

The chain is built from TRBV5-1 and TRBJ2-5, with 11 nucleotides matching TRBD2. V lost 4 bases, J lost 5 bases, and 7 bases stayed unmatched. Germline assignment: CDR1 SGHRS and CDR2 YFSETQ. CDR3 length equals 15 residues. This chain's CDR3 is CASSPGLAARETQYF. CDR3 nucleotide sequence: TGCGCCAGCAGCCCGGGACTAGCGGCCCGGGAGACCCAGTACTTC.

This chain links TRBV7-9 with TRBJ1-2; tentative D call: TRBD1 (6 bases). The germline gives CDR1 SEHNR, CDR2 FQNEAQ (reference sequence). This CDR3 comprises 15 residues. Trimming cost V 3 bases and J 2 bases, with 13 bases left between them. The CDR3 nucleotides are TGTGCCAGCAGCTTGGGAGGGGGAGCAAACTATGGCTACACCTTC. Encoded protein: CASSLGGGANYGYTF.

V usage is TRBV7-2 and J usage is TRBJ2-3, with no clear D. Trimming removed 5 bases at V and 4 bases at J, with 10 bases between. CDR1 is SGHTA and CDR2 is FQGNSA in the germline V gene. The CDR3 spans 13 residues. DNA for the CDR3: TGTGCCAGCAGCGTATCTTCGGCAGATACGCAGTATTTT. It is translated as CASSVSSADTQYF.

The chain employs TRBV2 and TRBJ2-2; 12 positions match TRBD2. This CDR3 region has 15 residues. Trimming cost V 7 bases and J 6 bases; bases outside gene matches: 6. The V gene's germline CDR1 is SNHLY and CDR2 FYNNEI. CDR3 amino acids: CASTRLAGVPGELFF. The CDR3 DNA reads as TGTGCCAGCACCCGACTAGCGGGAGTTCCCGGGGAGCTGTTTTTT.

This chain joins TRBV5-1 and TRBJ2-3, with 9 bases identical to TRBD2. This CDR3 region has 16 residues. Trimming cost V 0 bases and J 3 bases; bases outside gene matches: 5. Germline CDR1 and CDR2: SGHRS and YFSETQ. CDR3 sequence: CASSLVLSGGTDTQYF. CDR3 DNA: TGCGCCAGCAGCTTGGTTCTTAGCGGGGGTACAGATACGCAGTATTTT.

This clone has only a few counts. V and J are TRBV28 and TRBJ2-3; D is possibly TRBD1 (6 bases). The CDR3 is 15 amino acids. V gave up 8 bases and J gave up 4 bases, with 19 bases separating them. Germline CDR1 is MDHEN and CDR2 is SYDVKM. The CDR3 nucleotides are TGTGCCAGCCTAGGACAGTCCGGTCCGTCAGATACGCAGTATTTT. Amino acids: CASLGQSGPSDTQYF. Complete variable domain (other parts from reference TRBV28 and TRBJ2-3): DVKVTQSSRYLVKRTGEKVFLECVQDMDHENMFWYRQDPGLGLRLIYFSYDVKMKEKGDIPEGYSVSREKKERFSLILESASTNQTSMYLCASLGQSGPSDTQYFGPGTRLTVL.

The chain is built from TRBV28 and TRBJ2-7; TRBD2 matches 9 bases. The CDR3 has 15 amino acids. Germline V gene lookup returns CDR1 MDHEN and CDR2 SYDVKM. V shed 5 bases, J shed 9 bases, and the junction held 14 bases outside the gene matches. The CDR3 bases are TGTGCCAGCAGTCCCTCCGGGACTAGCCGGCTCGTGCAGTACTTC. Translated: CASSPSGTSRLVQYF.

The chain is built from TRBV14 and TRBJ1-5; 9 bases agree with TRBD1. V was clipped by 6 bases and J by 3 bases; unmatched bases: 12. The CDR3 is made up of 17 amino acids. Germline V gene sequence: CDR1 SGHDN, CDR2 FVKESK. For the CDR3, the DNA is TGTGCCAGCAGTGGGACAGGGCTTCTGCTTAACAATCAGCCCCAGCATTTT. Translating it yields CASSGTGLLLNNQPQHF.

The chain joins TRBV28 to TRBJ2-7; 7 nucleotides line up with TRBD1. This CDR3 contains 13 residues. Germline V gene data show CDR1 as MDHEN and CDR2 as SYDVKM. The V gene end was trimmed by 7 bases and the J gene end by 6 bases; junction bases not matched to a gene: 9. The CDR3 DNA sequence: TGTGCCAGCAACCGGGACAGCCTCTCCGAGCAGTACTTC. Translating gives CASNRDSLSEQYF.

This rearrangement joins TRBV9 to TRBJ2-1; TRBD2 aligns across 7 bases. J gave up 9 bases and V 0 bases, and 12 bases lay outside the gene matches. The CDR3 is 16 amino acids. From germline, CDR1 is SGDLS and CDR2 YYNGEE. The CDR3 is CASSVASGLEVAEQFF. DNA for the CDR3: TGTGCCAGCAGCGTAGCTTCCGGACTAGAAGTCGCTGAGCAGTTCTTC. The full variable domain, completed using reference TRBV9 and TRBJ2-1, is DSGVTQTPKHLITATGQRVTLRCSPRSGDLSVYWYQQSLDQGLQFLIQYYNGEERAKGNILERFSAQQFPDLHSELNLSSLELGDSALYFCASSVASGLEVAEQFFGPGTRLTVL.

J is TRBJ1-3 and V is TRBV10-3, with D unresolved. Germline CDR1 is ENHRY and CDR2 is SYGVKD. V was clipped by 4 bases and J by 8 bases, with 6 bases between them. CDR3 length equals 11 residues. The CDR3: CAISVEYTIYF. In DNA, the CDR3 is TGTGCCATCAGTGTGGAGTACACCATATATTTT.

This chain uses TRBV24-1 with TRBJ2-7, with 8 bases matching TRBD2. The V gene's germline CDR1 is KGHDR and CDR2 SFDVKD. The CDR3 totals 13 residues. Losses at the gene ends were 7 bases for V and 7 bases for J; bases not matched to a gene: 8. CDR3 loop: CATSRGTSSEQYF. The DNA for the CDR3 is TGTGCCACCAGCCGTGGGACTAGTAGTGAGCAGTACTTC.

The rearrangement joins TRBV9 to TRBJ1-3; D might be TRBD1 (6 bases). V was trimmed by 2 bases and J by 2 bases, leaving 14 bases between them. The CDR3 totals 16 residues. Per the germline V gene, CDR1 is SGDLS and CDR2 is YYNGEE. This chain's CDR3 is CASSVAQGGPGNTIYF. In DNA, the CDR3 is TGTGCCAGCAGCGTCGCACAGGGAGGGCCTGGAAACACCATATATTTT.